This entry describes one TCR beta chain. 60 Vbeta and 13 Jbeta primers were used in PCR. Profiled with immunoSEQ multiplex PCR; TCRdb holds only in-frame clones, not every one. Of approximately 100,000 clones in the sample, roughly 71% were seen once. This sample is part of a study of cytomegalovirus exposure and HLA in healthy donors. The germline V gene encodes CDR1 SNHLY and CDR2 FYNNEI. This CDR3 region has 16 residues. V lost 7 bases and J lost 5, with 20 bases in between. The receptor comes from a woman aged 40 to 50 in good health and CMV-seronegative. Sample: PBMCs. V and J are TRBV2 and TRBJ1-4, with D possibly matching TRBD1 (6 bases). In DNA, the CDR3 is TGTGCCAGCAAGAGGTCTGGAGGACAGCCAAATGAAAAACTGTTTTTT. This gives the protein CASKRSGGQPNEKLFF. The full variable domain, with the rest looked up from reference TRBV2 and TRBJ1-4, is EPEVTQTPSHQVTQMGQEVILRCVPISNHLYFYWYRQILGQKVEFLVSFYNNEISEKSEIFDDQFSVERPDGSNFTLKIRSTKLEDSAMYFCASKRSGGQPNEKLFFGSGTQLSVL.